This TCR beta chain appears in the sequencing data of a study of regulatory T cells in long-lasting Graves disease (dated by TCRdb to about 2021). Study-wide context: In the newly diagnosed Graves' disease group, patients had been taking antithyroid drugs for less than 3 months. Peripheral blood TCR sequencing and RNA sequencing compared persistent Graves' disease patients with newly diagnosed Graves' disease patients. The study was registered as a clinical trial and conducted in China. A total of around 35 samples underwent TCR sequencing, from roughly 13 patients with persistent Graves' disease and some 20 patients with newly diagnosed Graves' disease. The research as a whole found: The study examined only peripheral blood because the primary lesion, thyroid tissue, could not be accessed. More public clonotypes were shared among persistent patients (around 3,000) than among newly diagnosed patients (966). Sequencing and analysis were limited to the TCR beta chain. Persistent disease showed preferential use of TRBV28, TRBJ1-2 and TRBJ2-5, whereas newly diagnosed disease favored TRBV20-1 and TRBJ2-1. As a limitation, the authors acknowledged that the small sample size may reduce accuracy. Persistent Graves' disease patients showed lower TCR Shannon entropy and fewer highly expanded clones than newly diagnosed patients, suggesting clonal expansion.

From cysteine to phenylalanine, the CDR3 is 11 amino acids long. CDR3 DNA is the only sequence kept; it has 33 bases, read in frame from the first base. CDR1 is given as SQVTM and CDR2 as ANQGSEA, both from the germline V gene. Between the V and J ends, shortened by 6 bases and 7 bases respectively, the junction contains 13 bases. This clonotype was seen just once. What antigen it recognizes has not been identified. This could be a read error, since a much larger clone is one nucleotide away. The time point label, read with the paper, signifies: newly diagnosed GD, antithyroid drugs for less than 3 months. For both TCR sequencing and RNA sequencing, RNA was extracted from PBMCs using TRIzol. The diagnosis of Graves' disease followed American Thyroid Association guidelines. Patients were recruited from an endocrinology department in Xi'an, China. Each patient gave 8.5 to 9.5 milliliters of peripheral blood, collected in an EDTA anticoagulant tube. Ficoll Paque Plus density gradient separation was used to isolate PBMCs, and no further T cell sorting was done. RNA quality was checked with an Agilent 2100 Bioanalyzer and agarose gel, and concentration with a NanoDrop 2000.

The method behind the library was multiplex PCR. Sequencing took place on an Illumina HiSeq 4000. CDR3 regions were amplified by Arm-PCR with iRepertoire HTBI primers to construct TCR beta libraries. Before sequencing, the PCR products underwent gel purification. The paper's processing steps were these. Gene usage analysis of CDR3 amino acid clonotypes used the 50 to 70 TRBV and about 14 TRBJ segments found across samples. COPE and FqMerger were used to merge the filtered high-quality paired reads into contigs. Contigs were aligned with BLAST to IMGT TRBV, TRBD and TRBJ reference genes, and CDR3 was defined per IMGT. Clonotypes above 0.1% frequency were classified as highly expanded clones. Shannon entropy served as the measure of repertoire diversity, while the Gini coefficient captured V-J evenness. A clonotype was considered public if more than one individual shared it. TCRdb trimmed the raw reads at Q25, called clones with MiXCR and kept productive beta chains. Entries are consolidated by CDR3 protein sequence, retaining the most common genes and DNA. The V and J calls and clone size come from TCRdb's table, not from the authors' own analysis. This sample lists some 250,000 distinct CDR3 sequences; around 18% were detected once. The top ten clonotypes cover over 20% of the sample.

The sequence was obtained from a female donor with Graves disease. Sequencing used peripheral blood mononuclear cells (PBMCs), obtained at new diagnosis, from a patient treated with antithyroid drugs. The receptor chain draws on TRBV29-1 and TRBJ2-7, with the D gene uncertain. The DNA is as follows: TGCAGCGTCTTGAACTACAATGAGCAGTACTTC. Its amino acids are CSVLNYNEQYF.